Described below is a single T cell receptor beta chain sequence and its context. Its antigen is not identified. Clones were read by immunoSEQ multiplex PCR, and TCRdb kept only the in-frame ones, dropping some. The sample gives 42,000 or so clones, 85% to 90% of which show up once; roughly 4.5% is in the top ten. The CDR3 loop spans 12 amino acids. V was clipped by 3 bases and J by 4 bases, with 10 bases between them. Germline values: CDR1 GTSNPN, CDR2 SVGIG (reference sequence). The sample belongs to a study of OX40 agonist ivuxolimab in advanced cancers. For the study at large: People who had prior anti-PD-1, anti-PD-L1 or anti-CTLA-4 therapy could take part, and under 45% had some.

Whole-study results and caveats: Clonal expansion by week 6 occurred in CD4+ and CD8+ blood T cells (at 0.1 to 3.0 mg/kg). CD8+ T cells were the subset that, on average, had more expanded clones than CD4+.

The clonotype originates from an adult with an advanced solid tumor such as melanoma, head and neck, liver or kidney cancer. Sample: CD4+ or CD8+ T cells sorted from blood, taken in a trial of the OX40 agonist ivuxolimab. This sequence joins TRBV30 and TRBJ2-7, with unresolved D. The CDR3 bases are TGTGCCTGGAGCTGGGCGAGATACGAGCAGTACTTC. It specifies CAWSWARYEQYF.